The next 32 T cell receptor beta chains were all read from a single sample in a study of OX40 agonist ivuxolimab in advanced cancers. Produced via immunoSEQ multiplex PCR; TCRdb's table is partial and in-frame only. The data show about 60,000 clones, approximately 80% seen once. Sequenced material: CD4+ or CD8+ T cells sorted from blood, taken in a trial of the OX40 agonist ivuxolimab. These TCRs come from an adult with an advanced solid tumor such as melanoma, head and neck, liver or kidney cancer.

Concerning this clone itself: This CDR3 is also generated by other DNA sequences in the sample. The CDR3 region has the DNA TGTGCCAGCAGCGTAACCACCACAGATACGCAGTATTTT. Translated, it gives CASSVTTTDTQYF. This chain links TRBV9 with TRBJ2-3; D is unresolved. Germline V gene data show CDR1 as SGDLS and CDR2 as YYNGEE. Trimming cost V 1 base and J 2 bases, with 5 bases left between them. This CDR3 contains 13 residues.

The chain links TRBV20-1 to TRBJ2-5; no clear D. Looked up from germline, CDR1 is DFQATT and CDR2 is SNEGSKA (reference sequence). The CDR3 is 11 residues long. Deletions cut 1 base from V and 4 bases from J, with 4 bases between. The CDR3 bases are TGCAGTGCTAGAGTTGGAGAGACCCAGTACTTC. Translation gives CSARVGETQYF.

The chain employs TRBV11-2 and TRBJ2-5; a weak D match, TRBD2 (5 bases). V gave up 6 bases and J gave up 5 bases, with 19 bases separating them. The CDR3 spans 15 residues. From germline, CDR1 is SGHAT and CDR2 FQNNGV. The DNA for the CDR3 is TGTGCCAGCAGTAAGGTGCGGGCTAGTGGGGAGACCCAGTACTTC. Its translation: CASSKVRASGETQYF.

The rearrangement links TRBV16 to TRBJ2-1, with D perhaps matching TRBD2 (5 bases). Germline V CDR1 and CDR2: KGHSY, FQNENV. CDR3 length equals 13 residues. V shed 4 bases and J shed 10 bases, with 14 bases lying between them. This CDR3 is CASSRTQFGEQFF. The DNA of the CDR3 is TGTGCCAGCAGCCGGACTCAGTTTGGGGAGCAGTTCTTC. Full variable domain (rest looked up from reference TRBV16 and TRBJ2-1): GEEVAQTPKHLVRGEGQKAKLYCAPIKGHSYVFWYQQVLKNEFKFLISFQNENVFDETGMPKERFSAKCLPNSPCSLEIQATKLEDSAVYFCASSRTQFGEQFFGPGTRLTVL.

The chain employs TRBV18 and TRBJ1-2; possible D gene TRBD1, 5 bases. The CDR3 extends over 17 amino acids. Germline CDR1 is KGHSH and CDR2 is LQKENI. Trimming pared 2 bases from V and 2 bases from J, leaving 18 bases between. CDR3 loop: CASSPAQGQAWNYGYTF. CDR3 nucleotide sequence: TGTGCCAGCTCACCAGCGCAAGGACAAGCGTGGAACTATGGCTACACCTTC.

This clone was detected only a few times. The chain couples TRBV7-6 to TRBJ1-5; 9 bases align to TRBD1. Germline V gene data show CDR1 as SGHVS and CDR2 as FNYEAQ. Trimming took 5 bases from V and 8 from J; bases not matched to a gene: 4. The CDR3 covers 13 residues. CDR3 sequence: CASSTDRGEPQHF. CDR3 nucleotide sequence: TGTGCCAGCAGCACAGACAGGGGGGAGCCCCAGCATTTT.

The gene calls are TRBV2 and TRBJ2-5, with a weak D call TRBD1 (5 bases). Trimming removed 5 bases at V and 5 bases at J, with 6 bases between. The CDR3 extends over 11 amino acids. CDR1 is SNHLY, CDR2 FYNNEI, per germline. In nucleotides, the CDR3 is TGTGCCAGCAGTTACAGGGAGACCCAGTACTTC. It codes for CASSYRETQYF. Full variable domain (rest looked up from reference TRBV2 and TRBJ2-5): EPEVTQTPSHQVTQMGQEVILRCVPISNHLYFYWYRQILGQKVEFLVSFYNNEISEKSEIFDDQFSVERPDGSNFTLKIRSTKLEDSAMYFCASSYRETQYFGPGTRLLVL.

The rearrangement uses TRBV7-6 and TRBJ1-2; D is uncertain. V gave up 1 base and J gave up 8 bases, with 20 bases separating them. This CDR3 is 16 amino acids long. Germline V gene data show CDR1 as SGHVS and CDR2 as FNYEAQ. For the CDR3, the DNA is TGTGCCAGCAGCTTAGATCCCCCTCCAGGCGCGGCGGGCTACACCTTC. This sequence encodes CASSLDPPPGAAGYTF.

This clone was seen only once. The V call is TRBV7-3, the J call TRBJ1-2, with TRBD1 matching over 8 bases. Germline V CDR1 and CDR2: SGHTA, FQGTGA. The CDR3 consists of 13 residues. V was clipped by 5 bases and J by 7 bases; unmatched bases: 6. CDR3 coding DNA: TGTGCCAGCAGCCCTACACAGGGGGGTGGCTACACCTTC. Its translation: CASSPTQGGGYTF.

The chain uses TRBV5-4 and TRBJ2-2, with D possibly called TRBD1 or TRBD2 (5 bases each). The CDR3 sequence is 17 residues long. Looked up from germline, CDR1 is SGHNT and CDR2 is YYREEE (reference sequence). V gave up 3 bases and J gave up 0 bases, with 15 bases separating them. The CDR3 sequence is CASSWGMIGPNTGELFF. CDR3 DNA: TGTGCCAGCAGCTGGGGGATGATTGGTCCGAACACCGGGGAGCTGTTTTTT. The whole variable domain, remainder taken from reference TRBV5-4 and TRBJ2-2, is ETGVTQSPTHLIKTRGQQVTLRCSSQSGHNTVSWYQQALGQGPQFIFQYYREEENGRGNFPPRFSGLQFPNYSSELNVNALELDDSALYLCASSWGMIGPNTGELFFGEGSRLTVL.

The table lists this clone with a few counts. The chain is built from TRBV5-1 and TRBJ2-7; 7 bases align to TRBD2. V shed 4 bases and J 8 bases; nucleotides not matched to a gene: 24. The V gene's germline CDR1 is SGHRS and CDR2 YFSETQ. CDR3 size: 18 residues. DNA for the CDR3: TGCGCCAGCAGCCCCAACCCAGGGACGGGACTACTGGATCACAAGCAGTACTTC. It encodes CASSPNPGTGLLDHKQYF. Full variable domain (missing parts from reference TRBV5-1 and TRBJ2-7): KAGVTQTPRYLIKTRGQQVTLSCSPISGHRSVSWYQQTPGQGLQFLFEYFSETQRNKGNFPGRFSGRQFSNSRSEMNVSTLELGDSALYLCASSPNPGTGLLDHKQYFGPGTRLTVT.

The chain joins TRBV10-3 to TRBJ2-1; D unclear. This CDR3 spans 17 amino acids. With 3 bases removed from V and 0 bases from J, the gap between germline ends came to 15 bases. Germline V CDR1 and CDR2: ENHRY, SYGVKD. CDR3 protein: CAISERRELISYNEQFF. In DNA, the CDR3 is TGTGCCATCAGTGAAAGGCGAGAACTAATCTCCTACAATGAGCAGTTCTTC.

This chain links TRBV14 with TRBJ2-3; TRBD1 matches at 11 bases. The V gene end was trimmed by 4 bases and the J gene end by 2 bases; junction bases not matched to a gene: 11. The CDR3 totals 18 residues. CDR1 is SGHDN, CDR2 FVKESK, per germline. CDR3 sequence reads: CASSRPPGTGGSTDTQYF. The CDR3, as DNA: TGTGCCAGCAGCCGCCCCCCCGGGACAGGGGGTTCCACAGATACGCAGTATTTT.

With respect to this clone: Different DNA sequences within this sample yield the same CDR3. The V and J genes are TRBV18 and TRBJ1-2; D is ambiguous. This CDR3 spans 13 amino acids. V was cut by 2 bases and J by 3 bases, with 7 bases left in between. Germline assignment: CDR1 KGHSH and CDR2 LQKENI. CDR3 amino acids: CASSPGSHYGYTF. In nucleotides, the CDR3 is TGTGCCAGCTCACCAGGGAGCCACTATGGCTACACCTTC.

This sequence joins TRBV4-2 and TRBJ1-4, with 7 positions matching TRBD1. V lost 6 bases and J lost 7; bases outside the gene matches: 2. Per germline, CDR1 LGHNA and CDR2 YNFKEQ. The CDR3 runs 12 residues. CDR3 loop: CASRQGTEKLFF. The DNA of the CDR3 is TGTGCCAGCAGACAGGGGACTGAAAAACTGTTTTTT.

This rearrangement joins TRBV5-1 to TRBJ2-1; no reliable D call. CDR1 is SGHRS, CDR2 YFSETQ, per germline. CDR3 length equals 16 residues. V was trimmed by 0 bases and J by 0 bases, leaving 10 bases between them. CDR3 protein: CASSLDSLSSYNEQFF. CDR3 in DNA: TGCGCCAGCAGCTTGGACTCCCTAAGCTCCTACAATGAGCAGTTCTTC.

This chain uses TRBV7-2 with TRBJ2-1; D is uncertain. Trimming pared 2 bases from V and 8 bases from J, leaving 10 bases between. The CDR3 has 13 amino acids. Germline lookup yields CDR1 SGHTA and CDR2 FQGNSA. The CDR3 sequence is CASSLPNFDEQFF. The CDR3 coding sequence is TGTGCCAGCAGCTTACCTAATTTCGATGAGCAGTTCTTC.

The chain carries TRBV19 and TRBJ1-3; 7 bases are shared with TRBD1. The J segment lost 0 bases and the V segment lost 5 bases, leaving 10 bases of the junction unmatched. This CDR3 comprises 17 residues. From germline, CDR1 is LNHDA and CDR2 SQIVND (reference sequence). CDR3 nucleotide sequence: TGTGCCAGTAGTCCCAGGACAGGCCAATCCTCTGGAAACACCATATATTTT. Protein: CASSPRTGQSSGNTIYF.

This clone has a handful of counts. V gene TRBV20-1 combines with J gene TRBJ2-7; 7 bases are a match to TRBD2. The CDR3 consists of 11 residues. CDR1 and CDR2 (germline): DFQATT, SNEGSKA (reference sequence). V lost 5 bases, J lost 6 bases, and 4 bases stayed unmatched. The CDR3 nucleotides read TGCAGTGCTCTTAGCGGGCGCGAGCAGTACGTC. Translating gives CSALSGREQYV.

The CDR3 nucleotides read TGCAGCGTTCAGAAACAGGGGGAGACCCAGTACTTC. The encoded protein is CSVQKQGETQYF. V and J are TRBV29-1 and TRBJ2-5; 7 positions match TRBD1. The germline CDR1 and CDR2 sequences are SQVTM and ANQGSEA. The CDR3 has 12 residues. V shed 5 bases, J shed 5 bases, and the junction held 5 bases outside the gene matches.

V usage is TRBV27 and J usage is TRBJ1-5; TRBD1 matches 7 bases. The length of the CDR3 is 15 residues. V lost 5 bases to trimming and J lost 2 bases; unmatched junction nucleotides: 6. From germline, CDR1 is MNHEY and CDR2 SMNVEV (reference sequence). The CDR3: CASSPRTGGNQPQHF. The CDR3 DNA reads as TGTGCCAGCAGTCCGCGGACAGGTGGCAATCAGCCCCAGCATTTT.

The chain employs TRBV6-6 and TRBJ2-5; 11 bases match TRBD2. The CDR3 extends over 16 amino acids. J lost 5 bases, V lost 4 bases, and 9 bases had no gene match. Germline V lookup: CDR1 MNHNY, CDR2 SVGAGI (reference sequence). DNA for the CDR3: TGTGCCAGCAGTTCCGTAGCGGGAGGGCCGTTGGAGACCCAGTACTTC. This codes for CASSSVAGGPLETQYF.

CDR3 protein: CASSQDDSPGYGYTF. CDR3 bases: TGCGCCAGCAGCCAAGACGATTCCCCGGGCTATGGCTACACCTTC. The chain is built from TRBV4-1 and TRBJ1-2, with D uncertain. The V gene's germline CDR1 is MGHRA and CDR2 YSYEKL. CDR3 length equals 15 residues. Trimming cost V 0 bases and J 4 bases, with 12 bases left between them.

By frequency in the sample, this clone is medium-sized (0.01 to 0.1%). J is TRBJ2-2 and V is TRBV7-9; TRBD1 matches 8 bases. The CDR3 spans 16 residues. Per the germline V gene, CDR1 is SEHNR and CDR2 is FQNEAQ (reference sequence). V was pared by 5 bases and J by 3 bases, with 8 bases of the junction left unmatched. The CDR3 here is CASSAADRAHTGELFF. The CDR3 coding sequence is TGTGCCAGCAGCGCAGCGGACAGGGCCCACACCGGGGAGCTGTTTTTT.

This clone was picked up a small number of times. The chain carries TRBV5-4 and TRBJ2-1, with a weak D call TRBD2 (6 bases). CDR1 is SGHNT and CDR2 is YYREEE in the germline V gene (reference sequence). The CDR3 loop spans 15 amino acids. Deletions cut 2 bases from V and 4 bases from J, with 13 bases between. The CDR3 DNA follows: TGTGCCAGCAGCTTTGCCGGGACTCAGTACAATGAGCAGTTCTTC. Encoded protein: CASSFAGTQYNEQFF.

This chain uses TRBV4-2 with TRBJ1-2; D uncertain. The CDR3 runs 12 residues. The germline V and J ends were trimmed by 5 bases and 8 bases, with 12 bases remaining between them. CDR1 LGHNA and CDR2 YNFKEQ come from the germline V gene. Here the CDR3 DNA reads TGTGCCAGCAGCTTGGTCCAAGGGGGCTACACCTTC. This translates into CASSLVQGGYTF.

This chain joins TRBV29-1 and TRBJ2-7, with 9 positions matching TRBD1. CDR3 size: 14 residues. Germline CDR1 is SQVTM and CDR2 is ANQGSEA. The V segment lost 4 bases and the J segment 3 bases; nucleotides outside the gene matches: 7. CDR3 bases: TGCAGCGTTGCGTCGGGACAGGGCATCTACGAGCAGTACTTC. Translated, it gives CSVASGQGIYEQYF.

The chain is built from TRBV7-2 and TRBJ2-3; no definite D call. The CDR3 contains 14 residues. Between the trimmed V and J ends, which lost 0 bases and 2 bases, there was a span of 6 bases. The germline V gene encodes CDR1 SGHTA and CDR2 FQGNSA. The CDR3 bases are TGTGCCAGCAGCTTAGCGGGTTTCACAGATACGCAGTATTTT. Amino acids: CASSLAGFTDTQYF.

The rearrangement uses TRBV7-3 and TRBJ2-5; 9 positions agree with TRBD1. Germline V lookup: CDR1 SGHTA, CDR2 FQGTGA. The CDR3 consists of 14 residues. The trim removed 2 bases at V and 5 bases at J, leaving 3 bases unmatched. CDR3 sequence: CASSLVTGGETQYF. The CDR3 DNA reads TGTGCCAGCAGCTTAGTGACAGGGGGTGAGACCCAGTACTTC. Full variable domain (missing parts from reference TRBV7-3 and TRBJ2-5): GAGVSQTPSNKVTEKGKYVELRCDPISGHTALYWYRQSLGQGPEFLIYFQGTGAADDSGLPNDRFFAVRPEGSVSTLKIQRTERGDSAVYLCASSLVTGGETQYFGPGTRLLVL.

V is TRBV4-2 and J is TRBJ1-1; 7 nucleotides match TRBD1. The CDR3 sequence is 14 residues long. V lost 3 bases and J lost 5; bases outside the gene matches: 6. Germline-derived CDR1 and CDR2 are LGHNA and YNFKEQ. CDR3 DNA sequence: TGTGCCAGCAGCCAGAGGACAGGAGGGACTGAAGCTTTCTTT. Its translation: CASSQRTGGTEAFF.

On this clone: Germline and junction disagree at one end, which may indicate a read error. The gene calls are TRBV7-2 and TRBJ2-3; D gene uncertain. From germline, CDR1 is SGHTA and CDR2 FQGNSA. This CDR3 is 14 amino acids long. CDR3 region: CVSSLNGYTDTQYF. In DNA form, the CDR3 reads TGTGTCAGCAGCTTAAACGGGTACACAGATACGCAGTATTTT.

This chain uses TRBV10-3 with TRBJ2-3; no clear D gene. Germline V gene data show CDR1 as ENHRY and CDR2 as SYGVKD. The germline V and J ends were trimmed by 7 bases and 1 base, with 12 bases remaining between them. The CDR3 is 14 amino acids. CDR3 DNA: TGTGCCATCAACCCCGGTCAGGGCACAGATACGCAGTATTTT. Its translation: CAINPGQGTDTQYF.